Listed below are T cell receptor beta chains from one sample, sequenced in a study of blood T cell repertoires in COVID-19. Sequencing used immunoSEQ multiplex PCR; TCRdb keeps in-frame clones, though not all of them. Of more than 45,000 clones in the sample, 85% to 90% were seen once. Material for sequencing was peripheral blood. Receptor source: a man aged 55-75 years with acute or convalescent COVID-19. Each CDR3 is given with its conserved first and last residue. Each record gives: V gene, clone size, J gene, D gene, CDR3 protein, CDR3 DNA. A D gene is named only where the DNA matches it firmly. Clone size appears in some rows only: once, few, many, or a class for an expanded clone.

>TRBV5-1|-|TRBJ2-1|TRBD2
CASSWTLAGGPGEQFF
TGCGCCAGCAGCTGGACCTTAGCGGGAGGGCCAGGTGAGCAGTTCTTC
>TRBV7-9|few|TRBJ2-5|TRBD2
CASSPGLAGSKETQYF
TGTGCCAGCAGCCCAGGACTAGCGGGCAGTAAAGAGACCCAGTACTTC
>TRBV7-2|-|TRBJ2-3|TRBD2
CASSLETSLTQYF
TGTGCCAGCAGCCTTGAGACTAGCCTGACGCAGTATTTT
>TRBV3-1/TRBV3-2|-|TRBJ1-1|TRBD1
CASSQDERGRGMENTEAFF
TGTGCCAGCAGCCAAGATGAGAGAGGCAGGGGGATGGAGAACACTGAAGCTTTCTTT
>TRBV4-2|-|TRBJ1-4|-
CASSQDRGEKLFF
TGTGCCAGCAGCCAAGATCGAGGGGAAAAACTGTTTTTT
>TRBV9|-|TRBJ2-1|TRBD1
CASSVGGQGTYNEQFF
TGTGCCAGCAGCGTAGGGGGACAGGGAACCTACAATGAGCAGTTCTTC
>TRBV28|-|TRBJ2-3|-
CASTGAYTQYF
TGTGCCAGCACAGGGGCATATACGCAGTATTTT
>TRBV11-2|-|TRBJ2-2|-
CASSLAVPGELFF
TGTGCCAGCAGCTTAGCGGTTCCCGGGGAGCTGTTTTTT
>TRBV9|-|TRBJ1-3|-
CASSVGLSGNTIYF
TGTGCCAGCAGCGTAGGTCTCTCTGGAAACACCATATATTTT
>TRBV28|-|TRBJ2-4|TRBD2
CASSPGLAGGRRNIQYF
TGTGCCAGCAGTCCGGGACTAGCGGGAGGGCGACGAAACATTCAGTACTTC
>TRBV7-6|-|TRBJ2-3|TRBD2
CASSLVGGGPDTQYF
TGTGCCAGCAGCTTAGTGGGCGGGGGGCCAGATACGCAGTATTTT
>TRBV18|-|TRBJ2-1|-
CASSPGQLNYNEQFF
TGTGCCAGCTCACCCGGACAGCTTAACTACAATGAGCAGTTCTTC
>TRBV7-9|-|TRBJ1-5|TRBD1
CASSLAGGASNQPQHF
TGTGCCAGCAGCTTAGCAGGGGGCGCGAGCAATCAGCCCCAGCATTTT
>TRBV24-1|-|TRBJ2-2|TRBD2
CATSDPRGGWSTGELFF
TGTGCCACCAGTGACCCCCGGGGGGGTTGGAGCACCGGGGAGCTGTTTTTT
>TRBV5-5|-|TRBJ2-3|TRBD2
CASSLLLAGGTDTQYF
TGTGCCAGCAGCCTATTACTAGCGGGAGGCACAGATACGCAGTATTTT
>TRBV9|-|TRBJ1-1|TRBD1
CASSETGTGLGTEAFF
TGTGCCAGCAGCGAAACCGGGACAGGACTGGGCACTGAAGCTTTCTTT
>TRBV4-3|-|TRBJ2-1|-
CASSQSIQRASFQFF
TGCGCCAGCAGCCAATCAATCCAGCGGGCGTCCTTTCAGTTCTTC
>TRBV7-2|-|TRBJ1-3|TRBD1
CASSLNRGLGNTIYF
TGTGCCAGCAGCTTAAACAGGGGCCTCGGAAACACCATATATTTT
>TRBV2|-|TRBJ1-1|TRBD1
CASSDQGAVTEAFF
TGTGCCAGCAGTGATCAGGGGGCGGTCACTGAAGCTTTCTTT
>TRBV9|-|TRBJ2-3|TRBD1
CASSLGQGGTDTQYF
TGTGCCAGCAGCTTGGGACAGGGAGGCACAGATACGCAGTATTTT
>TRBV6-6|-|TRBJ2-2|-
CASTPSGVGPGELFF
TGTGCCAGCACCCCCTCGGGTGTAGGTCCCGGGGAGCTGTTTTTT
>TRBV7-2|-|TRBJ2-2|-
CASSLGGRSGELFF
TGTGCCAGCAGCTTAGGTGGCAGGTCCGGGGAGCTGTTTTTT
>TRBV7-3|-|TRBJ2-6|-
CASSLNQGNGANVLTF
TGTGCCAGCAGCTTAAATCAGGGGAATGGGGCCAACGTCCTGACTTTC
>TRBV27|-|TRBJ2-1|-
CASSLTASRGNEQFF
TGTGCCAGCAGTTTAACGGCTAGTAGGGGCAATGAGCAGTTCTTC
>TRBV18|-|TRBJ2-3|-
CASSPIPLGRGNTDTQYF
TGTGCCAGCTCACCTATTCCTTTAGGCCGCGGGAATACAGATACGCAGTATTTT
>TRBV7-8|medium-sized|TRBJ1-2|TRBD1
CASTPGGQGHYGYTF
TGTGCCAGCACCCCGGGGGGACAGGGCCACTATGGCTACACCTTC
>TRBV6-6|-|TRBJ2-7|-
CASVASSYEQYF
TGTGCCAGCGTAGCGTCCTCCTACGAGCAGTACTTC
>TRBV6-2/TRBV6-3|-|TRBJ2-1|TRBD1
CASSSYRGSSYNEQFF
TGTGCCAGCAGTTCGTACAGGGGGAGCTCCTACAATGAGCAGTTCTTC
>TRBV19|-|TRBJ1-5|-
CASSVGTSDQPQHF
TGTGCCAGTAGTGTTGGGACAAGTGATCAGCCCCAGCATTTT
>TRBV7-7|-|TRBJ1-1|-
CASSFPTEAFF
TGTGCTAGCAGCTTCCCAACTGAAGCTTTCTTT
>TRBV6-5|-|TRBJ1-2|-
CASSLTGNGYTF
TGTGCCAGCAGTCTTACAGGGAACGGCTACACCTTC
>TRBV19|-|TRBJ2-5|-
CASSRQYQETQYF
TGTGCCAGTAGTAGACAGTACCAAGAGACCCAGTACTTC
>TRBV28|-|TRBJ2-2|TRBD2
CAITSGITGELFF
TGTGCCATTACTAGCGGGATCACCGGGGAGCTGTTTTTT
>TRBV5-1|-|TRBJ2-3|-
CASSPVRAESRLDF
TGCGCCAGCAGCCCCGTGCGGGCTGAATCTCGTTTGGATTTT
>TRBV5-8|-|TRBJ2-3|TRBD2
CASSSRTRRPTDTQYF
TGTGCCAGCAGCTCGAGGACTAGGCGTCCCACAGATACGCAGTATTTT
>TRBV6-5|-|TRBJ2-7|-
CASSYDPGSRPLEQYF
TGTGCCAGCAGTTACGACCCGGGAAGCCGCCCCCTCGAGCAGTACTTC
>TRBV27|-|TRBJ2-3|-
CASNPSSTDTQYF
TGTGCCAGCAATCCGTCTAGTACAGATACGCAGTATTTT
>TRBV28|once|TRBJ1-2|TRBD1
CASSSDRGLLNYGYTF
TGTGCCAGCAGCTCCGACAGGGGGCTCTTGAACTATGGCTACACCTTC
>TRBV12-3/TRBV12-4|-|TRBJ1-2|TRBD1
CASSRQGNYGYTF
TGTGCCAGCAGTAGACAGGGCAACTATGGCTACACCTTC
>TRBV5-1|-|TRBJ2-3|TRBD2
CASSLAGGSMADTQYF
TGCGCCAGCAGCTTAGCGGGCGGGAGCATGGCAGATACGCAGTATTTT